The 2 T cell receptor beta chains in this list originate from one sample, sequenced in a study of Ad26.COV2.S vaccination and SARS-CoV-2 variants (dated by TCRdb to 2020 to 2022). Receptor libraries were prepared by the immunoSEQ multiplex PCR assay. Entries here come from immuneACCESS through TCRdb and include only in-frame sequences with V and J called. Some clones fail to appear in such tables; in the studies checked, an unresolved V gene covers under half of the shortfall, and the cause of the remainder is unknown. Counted in this sample were approximately 500,000 clones; around 85% of them appeared once. The ten largest clones add up to 9.5% to 15% of the sample. The label giving this sample's treatment or condition can be read as: 15 to 20 received Ad26.COV2.S at low or high dose, single or two shots; about 5 received placebo; per-sample allocation not given. Repertoires of vaccine and placebo recipients were sequenced from samples taken on day 63 after the first injection.

The material was peripheral blood, obtained in a trial of Ad26.COV2.S vaccine versus placebo. All receptors come from a person between 18 and 65 years old who received the Ad26.COV2.S COVID-19 vaccine or a placebo.

The rearrangement links TRBV7-2 to TRBJ2-7, with D possibly called TRBD1 or TRBD2 (6 bases each). Germline CDR1 and CDR2: SGHTA and FQGNSA. This CDR3 comprises 13 residues. With 4 bases removed from V and 6 bases from J, the gap between germline ends came to 13 bases. The CDR3 reads CASSSARGLEQYF. In DNA form, the CDR3 reads TGTGCCAGCAGCTCGGCCCGGGGGCTCGAGCAGTACTTC.

V and J are TRBV7-8 and TRBJ1-1; D remains unclear. The germline V and J ends were trimmed by 4 bases and 2 bases, with 8 bases remaining between them. Germline lookup yields CDR1 SGHVS and CDR2 FQNEAQ. This CDR3 has 13 amino acids. CDR3 DNA sequence: TGTGCCAGCAGCTGGACGGCTAACACTGAAGCTTTCTTT. Protein sequence: CASSWTANTEAFF.